Reported below is one T cell receptor beta chain. Its antigen is currently not known. No base qualities exist here, and no much larger clone lies one base off it. The source of the sample is a study of OX40 agonist ivuxolimab in advanced cancers. Context from the whole study: The costimulatory receptor OX40 (CD134) was targeted by ivuxolimab, a fully human IgG2 agonistic monoclonal antibody. Intravenous ivuxolimab was administered to patients every 2 weeks at six dose levels: 0.01, 0.1, 0.3, 1.5, 3 and 10 mg/kg. Of the approximately 50 dose-escalation patients, hepatocellular carcinoma was present in 19, melanoma in roughly 15, renal cell carcinoma in 9 and head and neck cancer in 9. In the dose-escalation cohort, 65% to 90% of patients were male, and the mean age was around 60 years, with a range of roughly 20 to 80. Prior anti-PD-1, anti-PD-L1 or anti-CTLA-4 therapy was permitted, and checkpoint inhibitors had been received by approximately 39% of dose-escalation patients. Partial responses occurred in three dose-escalation patients: two with cutaneous melanoma and one with hepatocellular carcinoma. Peripheral TCRbeta sequencing aimed to test whether ivuxolimab altered TCR sequence diversity and caused clonal T-cell expansion. The paper describes the monotherapy dose-escalation part (N of about 55 patients) of the phase I trial of ivuxolimab.

The trial excluded patients who had a history of autoimmune disease or were on systemic immunosuppression. In every dose cohort, peripheral blood was drawn for TCR sequencing at baseline, cycle 4 day 1, and cycle 7 day 1. The samples were drawn from a first-in-human, open-label, multicenter phase I dose-escalation trial of ivuxolimab. The trial enrolled adults with locally advanced or metastatic head and neck squamous cell, hepatocellular, melanoma or renal cell carcinoma. CD4+ and CD8+ T cells were sorted separately from peripheral blood before TCR sequencing. Overall study outcomes, separate from this receptor: On average, CD8+ T cells showed more expanded clones than CD4+ T cells after ivuxolimab. At doses from 0.1 to 3.0 mg/kg, clonal expansion was seen in both CD4+ and CD8+ blood T cells between baseline and week 6. Low levels of normalized T-cell clonal expansion were also seen in some nonresponding patients. In the 0.1-3.0 mg/kg groups, partial responders had among the lowest normalized peripheral clonal expansion, particularly in CD8+ T cells. The antigen specificity of the peripheral T cells that underwent clonal expansion was not determined.

The V and J ends are trimmed by 6 bases and 0 bases, leaving 10 bases between them. The germline V gene (reference sequence) specifies SGHAT as CDR1 and FQDESV as CDR2. The CDR3 sequence holds 14 residues, the cysteine and phenylalanine included. The kept DNA is CDR3 alone, 42 bases in frame from the first base. Genomic DNA was extracted from sorted cells for sequencing of the TCRbeta CDR3 region. The immunoSEQ Assay was used for sequencing of TCRbeta CDR3 regions. Imported from immuneACCESS, the table was reduced by TCRdb to in-frame sequences with V and J called. These copies leave out some clones; in studies compared against another copy, an unresolved V gene accounts for under half, and the cause of the remainder is not known. Present in this sample are approximately 81,000 clones, about 85% of which were seen just once. The top ten constitute about 0.89% of the sample.

Sequenced here: CD4+ or CD8+ T cells sorted from blood, sampled in a trial of the OX40 agonist ivuxolimab. Recombination connected TRBV11-1 to TRBJ2-3, with TRBD2 as a weak D call on 5 bases. The sequence was obtained from an adult with an advanced solid tumor such as melanoma, head and neck, liver or kidney cancer. The CDR3 has the sequence CASRQTGSTDTQYF. The nucleotide sequence reads as follows: TGTGCCAGCAGGCAGACGGGGAGCACAGATACGCAGTATTTT.